This entry lists 8 T cell receptor beta chains sequenced from one sample in a study of read filtering for tumor transcriptome and immune sequencing. Molecular barcoded adaptors covering alpha/delta and beta/gamma chains were used on 400 ng RNA. TCRdb re-called the reads through MiXCR, storing one row per CDR3 protein. The data show fewer than 100,000 distinct CDR3 sequences, 10% to 15% seen once. The sequenced material came from a population of CD138-negative cells sorted from bone marrow. The source is a donor aged 40 or older with multiple myeloma.

CDR3 bases: TGTGCCAGCAGCCTATTCAGGAGCACTGAAGCTTTCTTT. Protein: CASSLFRSTEAFF. The V and J genes are TRBV7-8 and TRBJ1-1; the D is unclear. V was pared by 5 bases and J by 4 bases, with 11 bases between. This CDR3 region has 13 residues. The germline CDR1 and CDR2 sequences are SGHVS and FQNEAQ.

The table lists this clonotype with many counts. The chain joins TRBV29-1 to TRBJ1-1, with D unresolved. The CDR3 spans 12 residues. In germline, CDR1 is SQVTM, CDR2 ANQGSEA. Trimming cost V 7 bases and J 0 bases, with 9 bases left between them. CDR3 sequence: CSAVEMNTEAFF. The DNA for the CDR3 is TGCAGCGCAGTCGAGATGAACACTGAAGCTTTCTTT.

In the case of this clonotype: A read error may explain this, as a much larger clone is one base away. The chain combines TRBV3-1 with TRBJ2-2; D is possibly TRBD1 (5 bases). CDR1 and CDR2 (germline): LGHDT, YNNKEL (reference sequence). CDR3 size: 13 residues. V was shortened by 2 bases and J by 6 bases, with 7 bases between the two germline ends. CDR3 nucleotides: TGTGCCAGCAGCCAACAGGGTCCCGGGGAGCTGTTTTTT. This sequence encodes CASSQQGPGELFF.

At least ten counts were recorded for this clonotype. The genes are TRBV20-1 and TRBJ2-7; 7 nucleotides match TRBD1. Germline V lookup: CDR1 DFQATT, CDR2 SNEGSKA (reference sequence). J gave up 3 bases and V 0 bases, and 5 bases lay outside the gene matches. The CDR3 is 14 residues long. The CDR3 DNA reads as TGCAGTGCTAGAGACACGGGACAGTTCTACGAGCAGTACTTC. This codes for CSARDTGQFYEQYF.

This clonotype has just one count. The chain has TRBV5-1 and TRBJ1-2; a weak D match, TRBD1 (5 bases). From germline, CDR1 is SGHRS and CDR2 YFSETQ. This CDR3 region has 16 residues. V lost 0 bases and J 3 bases, leaving 15 bases between the germline ends. CDR3: CASSLAGTNGDYGYTF. The CDR3 bases are TGCGCCAGCAGCTTGGCCGGGACCAACGGCGACTATGGCTACACCTTC.

This chain links TRBV5-1 with TRBJ2-2; 7 bases are a match to TRBD1. With V trimmed by 3 bases and J by 6 bases, 8 bases remained unmatched. The CDR3 runs to 15 residues. CDR1 and CDR2 from the germline V gene are SGHRS and YFSETQ. This CDR3 reads CASSSGQVGAGELFF. CDR3 in DNA: TGCGCCAGCAGCTCAGGACAGGTCGGGGCCGGGGAGCTGTTTTTT.

The table lists this clonotype with many counts. The chain recombines TRBV24-1 with TRBJ2-1, with TRBD1 as a possible D gene (5 bases). The CDR3 loop spans 13 amino acids. V shed 4 bases and J shed 9 bases, with 12 bases lying between them. CDR1 and CDR2 from the germline V gene are KGHDR and SFDVKD. CDR3 coding DNA: TGTGCCACCAGTGACTCAGGGAAAGGTGAGCAGTTCTTC. Encoded protein: CATSDSGKGEQFF.

As regards this clonotype: This may be a read error: a much more frequent sequence differs by one nucleotide. The chain combines TRBV5-1 with TRBJ2-3; tentative D call: TRBD2 (5 bases). Germline V CDR1 and CDR2: SGHRS, YFSETQ. The CDR3 covers 17 residues. DNA of the CDR3: TGCGCCAACAGCTCTAGGGAGATCGCCACGAATCCAGATACGCAGTATTTT. Translated, it gives CANSSREIATNPDTQYF.